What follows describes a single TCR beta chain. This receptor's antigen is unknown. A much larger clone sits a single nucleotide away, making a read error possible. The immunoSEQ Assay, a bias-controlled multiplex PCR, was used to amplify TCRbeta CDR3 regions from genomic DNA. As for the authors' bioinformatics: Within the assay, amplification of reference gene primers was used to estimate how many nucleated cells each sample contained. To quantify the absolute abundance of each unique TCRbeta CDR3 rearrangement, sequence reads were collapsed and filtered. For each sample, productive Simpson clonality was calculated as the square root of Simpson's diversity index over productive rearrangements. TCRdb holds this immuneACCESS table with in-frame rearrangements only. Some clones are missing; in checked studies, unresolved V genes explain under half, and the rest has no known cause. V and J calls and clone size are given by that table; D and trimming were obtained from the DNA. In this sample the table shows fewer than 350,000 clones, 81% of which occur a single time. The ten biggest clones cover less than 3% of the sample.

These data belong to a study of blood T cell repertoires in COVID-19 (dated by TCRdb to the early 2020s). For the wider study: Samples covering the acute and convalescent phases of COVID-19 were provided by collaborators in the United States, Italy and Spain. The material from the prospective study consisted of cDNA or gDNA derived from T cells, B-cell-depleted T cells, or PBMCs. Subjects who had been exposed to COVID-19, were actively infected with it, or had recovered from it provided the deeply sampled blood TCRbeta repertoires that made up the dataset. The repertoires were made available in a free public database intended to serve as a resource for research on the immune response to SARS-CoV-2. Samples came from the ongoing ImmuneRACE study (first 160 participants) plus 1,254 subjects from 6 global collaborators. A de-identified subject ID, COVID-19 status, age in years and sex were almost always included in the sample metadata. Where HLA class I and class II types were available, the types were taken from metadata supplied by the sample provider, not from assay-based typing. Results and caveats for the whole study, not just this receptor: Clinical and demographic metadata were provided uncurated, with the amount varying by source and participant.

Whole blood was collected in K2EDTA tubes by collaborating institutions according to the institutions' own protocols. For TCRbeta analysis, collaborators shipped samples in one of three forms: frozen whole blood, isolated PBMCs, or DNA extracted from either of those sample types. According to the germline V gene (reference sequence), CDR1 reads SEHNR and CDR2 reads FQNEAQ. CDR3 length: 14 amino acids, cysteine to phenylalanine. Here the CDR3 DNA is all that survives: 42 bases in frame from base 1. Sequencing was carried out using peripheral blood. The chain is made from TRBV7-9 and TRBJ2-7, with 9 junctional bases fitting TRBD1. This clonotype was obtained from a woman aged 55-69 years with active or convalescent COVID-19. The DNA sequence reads TGTACCAGCAGCCTATCGACAGGGGGGTACGAGCAGTACTTC. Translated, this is CTSSLSTGGYEQYF.